Each of the 24 T cell receptor beta chains below was sequenced from the same sample in a study of OX40 agonist ivuxolimab in advanced cancers. Measured with immunoSEQ multiplex PCR; TCRdb has only the in-frame clones, and not every one. The sample has fewer than 85,000 clones; 90% are singletons. The sample here was CD4+ or CD8+ T cells sorted from blood, taken in a trial of the OX40 agonist ivuxolimab. Source of these receptors: an adult with an advanced solid tumor such as melanoma, head and neck, liver or kidney cancer.

The rearrangement uses TRBV4-1 and TRBJ1-1, with 7 bases identical to TRBD1. Per germline, CDR1 MGHRA and CDR2 YSYEKL. The CDR3 consists of 18 residues. V gave up 4 bases and J gave up 5 bases; unmatched junction bases: 19. DNA of the CDR3: TGCGCCAGCAGCCCAACAGCTGCAGGGGGGAGTAAGAAGACTGAAGCTTTCTTT. Its protein is CASSPTAAGGSKKTEAFF.

In DNA, the CDR3 is TGTGCCAGCAGTACCACTTCCTTGGGATGGACCCAGTACTTC. It translates to CASSTTSLGWTQYF. The chain joins TRBV6-5 to TRBJ2-5; D is uncertain. This CDR3 contains 14 residues. Trimming stripped 5 bases from V and 7 bases from J, with 17 bases between. CDR1 is MNHEY, CDR2 SVGAGI, per germline.

V is TRBV7-2 and J is TRBJ2-2; no firm D call. V lost 4 bases and J lost 4, with 7 bases in between. The CDR3 totals 13 residues. CDR1 SGHTA and CDR2 FQGNSA come from the germline V gene. The CDR3 sequence: CASSSFVTGELFF. The DNA for the CDR3 is TGTGCCAGCAGCTCGTTTGTCACCGGGGAGCTGTTTTTT.

This clone came up once. The chain carries TRBV9 and TRBJ2-5; D may be TRBD1 or TRBD2 (6 bases each). Germline CDR1 is SGDLS and CDR2 is YYNGEE. The CDR3 spans 14 residues. With 0 bases removed from V and 5 bases from J, the gap between germline ends came to 11 bases. DNA for the CDR3: TGTGCCAGCAGCGTAGGGGGGGCCGAGGAGACCCAGTACTTC. It codes for CASSVGGAEETQYF.

The chain links TRBV5-8 to TRBJ2-7; 7 nucleotides match TRBD2. The CDR3 is made up of 15 amino acids. V lost 4 bases to trimming and J lost 2 bases; unmatched junction nucleotides: 9. From germline, CDR1 is SGHTS and CDR2 YDEGEE. The CDR3: CASSRFSAGAYEQYF. The CDR3 DNA is TGTGCCAGCAGCCGTTTCTCGGCGGGAGCCTACGAGCAGTACTTC.

The rearrangement uses TRBV19 and TRBJ2-1; the D gene is possibly TRBD1 (5 bases). The CDR3 is 14 amino acids. Trimming took 3 bases from V and 2 from J, leaving 8 bases between them. CDR1 is LNHDA and CDR2 is SQIVND in the germline V gene (reference sequence). The CDR3, as DNA: TGTGCCAGTAGTATCAGACAGCCCTACAATGAGCAGTTCTTC. Translation: CASSIRQPYNEQFF.

The chain carries TRBV5-1 and TRBJ2-5, with D possibly being TRBD2 (5 bases). Per germline, CDR1 SGHRS and CDR2 YFSETQ. This CDR3 comprises 13 residues. The V end lost 4 bases, the J end lost 6 bases, and 13 bases lay between the germline ends. The CDR3 DNA reads TGCGCCAGCAGCAACTACGGGGATCAGACCCAGTACTTC. It yields the protein CASSNYGDQTQYF.

This chain connects TRBV5-5 to TRBJ2-2, with 8 bases fitting TRBD1. This CDR3 contains 14 residues. The trim removed 4 bases at V and 7 bases at J, leaving 6 bases unmatched. From germline, CDR1 is SGHKS and CDR2 YYEKEE (reference sequence). Written as DNA, the CDR3 is TGTGCCAGCAGCACCTGGACAGGGAACGGGGAGCTGTTTTTT. Its protein product is CASSTWTGNGELFF.

The CDR3 DNA sequence: TGTGCCAGCAGTAGAAGTGGCTACACCTTC. It yields the protein CASSRSGYTF. The chain links TRBV28 to TRBJ1-2; D is uncertain. The V gene's germline CDR1 is MDHEN and CDR2 SYDVKM. V was shortened by 5 bases and J by 7 bases, with 5 bases between the two germline ends. The CDR3 has 10 amino acids.

V is TRBV5-4 and J is TRBJ1-1; D gene unclear. With 0 bases removed from V and 7 bases from J, the gap between germline ends came to 10 bases. Germline V gene sequence: CDR1 SGHNT, CDR2 YYREEE (reference sequence). The CDR3 loop spans 13 amino acids. DNA for the CDR3: TGTGCCAGCAGCTTGGTAGGGTCAGATGAAGCTTTCTTT. It codes for CASSLVGSDEAFF.

The chain has TRBV14 and TRBJ2-1, with no clear D. The germline gives CDR1 SGHDN, CDR2 FVKESK. V lost 3 bases and J lost 6, with 3 bases in between. The CDR3 runs 11 residues. The CDR3 spells CASSQVNEQFF. The CDR3 coding sequence is TGTGCCAGCAGCCAGGTCAATGAGCAGTTCTTC.

This rearrangement joins TRBV9 to TRBJ2-1, with 10 bases that match TRBD2. V shed 3 bases, J shed 7 bases, and the junction held 10 bases outside the gene matches. CDR1 is SGDLS and CDR2 is YYNGEE in the germline V gene. The CDR3 sequence is 16 residues long. CDR3: CASSDATSGKGNEQFF. The CDR3 DNA reads as TGTGCCAGCAGCGACGCCACTAGCGGGAAAGGGAATGAGCAGTTCTTC.

This sequence joins TRBV27 and TRBJ2-7; D remains ambiguous. This CDR3 has 12 amino acids. The ends were cut back, 0 bases at V and 2 bases at J, with 2 bases in the middle. Germline CDR1 reads MNHEY; CDR2 reads SMNVEV (reference sequence). The CDR3 DNA reads as TGTGCCAGCAGTTTATCTACCTACGAGCAGTACTTC. This translates into CASSLSTYEQYF.

The chain carries TRBV19 and TRBJ1-2, with a tentative D call TRBD1 (6 bases). Germline assignment: CDR1 LNHDA and CDR2 SQIVND (reference sequence). The CDR3 consists of 12 residues. V dropped 7 bases and J dropped 4 bases, with 10 bases sitting between them. CDR3 coding DNA: TGTGCCAGTAAAACAGGGACCTATGGCTACACCTTC. This gives the protein CASKTGTYGYTF.

The DNA of the CDR3 is TGTGCCAGCAGTGAAGCGTTGGGACAGGGGAACACTGAAGCTTTCTTT. This translates into CASSEALGQGNTEAFF. The V and J genes are TRBV2 and TRBJ1-1, with 9 bases aligning to TRBD1. The trim removed 0 bases at V and 1 base at J, leaving 3 bases unmatched. The length of the CDR3 is 16 residues. CDR1 and CDR2 (germline): SNHLY, FYNNEI.

The gene calls are TRBV7-2 and TRBJ2-7; 11 bases map to TRBD2. With 0 bases clipped from V and 0 bases from J, the junction kept 13 bases outside the gene matches. The CDR3 has 20 residues. CDR1 is SGHTA, CDR2 FQGNSA, per germline. As DNA, the CDR3 is TGTGCCAGCAGCTTAGCCTCAAATCTTGGACTAGCGGGTAGCTCCTACGAGCAGTACTTC. This translates into CASSLASNLGLAGSSYEQYF.

The rearrangement links TRBV7-6 to TRBJ2-3; 8 nucleotides match TRBD2. CDR3 length: 15 amino acids. Per germline, CDR1 SGHVS and CDR2 FNYEAQ. Trimming took 5 bases from V and 4 from J; bases not matched to a gene: 8. Here the CDR3 DNA reads TGTGCCAGCAGCCCGAGCGGGAGCGGCCCAGATACGCAGTATTTT. Translation: CASSPSGSGPDTQYF.

The chain recombines TRBV5-6 with TRBJ1-1; TRBD1 aligns across 8 bases. The CDR3 contains 15 residues. The germline V gene encodes CDR1 SGHDT and CDR2 YYEEEE. With V trimmed by 2 bases and J by 2 bases, 5 bases remained unmatched. Here the CDR3 reads CASSFLQGDNTEAFF. CDR3 in DNA: TGTGCCAGCAGCTTCTTACAGGGGGACAACACTGAAGCTTTCTTT.

This clone was seen just once. The chain carries TRBV29-1 and TRBJ1-2; TRBD1 aligns across 8 bases. The CDR3 is made up of 14 amino acids. The germline CDR1 and CDR2 sequences are SQVTM and ANQGSEA. The V gene end was trimmed by 3 bases and the J gene end by 3 bases; junction bases not matched to a gene: 6. CDR3 bases: TGCAGCGTTGAGTCACAGGGGGTAGACTATGGCTACACCTTC. This gives the protein CSVESQGVDYGYTF.

The chain joins TRBV6-5 to TRBJ1-1; a possible D gene is TRBD1 (5 bases). This CDR3 contains 13 residues. Germline V gives CDR1 MNHEY, CDR2 SVGAGI. V lost 7 bases and J 0 bases, leaving 9 bases between the germline ends. The CDR3 loop reads CASKRQLNTEAFF. The CDR3 bases are TGTGCCAGCAAGAGACAGTTGAACACTGAAGCTTTCTTT.

The chain uses TRBV5-1 and TRBJ2-3, with D possibly called TRBD1 or TRBD2 (5 bases each). CDR3 length: 15 residues. The germline V and J ends were trimmed by 2 bases and 0 bases, with 10 bases remaining between them. The germline CDR1 and CDR2 sequences are SGHRS and YFSETQ. DNA of the CDR3: TGCGCCAGCAGCTTTATCGGGGACAGCACAGATACGCAGTATTTT. It encodes CASSFIGDSTDTQYF.

This clone was seen only once. The chain couples TRBV10-3 to TRBJ2-3, with TRBD2 matching over 8 bases. The CDR3 loop spans 17 amino acids. V was clipped by 0 bases and J by 2 bases; unmatched bases: 7. Germline CDR1 ENHRY, CDR2 SYGVKD. The CDR3 region is CAISESILRGATDTQYF. Written as DNA, the CDR3 is TGTGCCATCAGTGAGTCGATTTTGCGGGGGGCCACAGATACGCAGTATTTT.

V and J are TRBV29-1 and TRBJ2-7, with TRBD2 identical over 14 bases. The junction had 4 bases not matched to a gene; V was cut back by 2 bases and J by 4 bases. The CDR3 covers 15 residues. Germline V gene sequence: CDR1 SQVTM, CDR2 ANQGSEA. The CDR3 protein is CSVELRLAGGYEQYF. In DNA, the CDR3 is TGCAGCGTTGAACTTCGACTAGCGGGGGGGTACGAGCAGTACTTC.

The chain links TRBV30 to TRBJ1-5; D possibly corresponds to TRBD1 (6 bases). Per germline, CDR1 GTSNPN and CDR2 SVGIG (reference sequence). The CDR3 sequence is 15 residues long. Trimming pared 4 bases from V and 2 bases from J, leaving 15 bases between. The DNA of the CDR3 is TGTGCCTGGACCCGTCGGGGGGGCGGCAATCAGCCCCAGCATTTT. This translates into CAWTRRGGGNQPQHF.